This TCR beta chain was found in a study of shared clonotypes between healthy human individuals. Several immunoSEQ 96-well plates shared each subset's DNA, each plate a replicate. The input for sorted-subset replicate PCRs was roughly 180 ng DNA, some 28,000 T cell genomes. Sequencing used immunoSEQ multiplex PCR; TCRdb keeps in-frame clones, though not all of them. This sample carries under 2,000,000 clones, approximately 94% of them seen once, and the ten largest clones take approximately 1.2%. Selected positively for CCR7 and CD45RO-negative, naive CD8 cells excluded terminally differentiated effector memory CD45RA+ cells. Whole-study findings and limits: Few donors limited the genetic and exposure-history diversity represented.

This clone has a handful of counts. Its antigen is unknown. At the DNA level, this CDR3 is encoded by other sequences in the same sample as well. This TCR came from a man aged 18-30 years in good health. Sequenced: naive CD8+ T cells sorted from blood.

CDR3 in amino acids: CASSIRQPNTEAFF. The CDR3 DNA reads TGTGCCAGTAGTATACGACAGCCGAACACTGAAGCTTTCTTT. The V call is TRBV19, the J call TRBJ1-1; TRBD1 is a possible D gene (5 bases). Between the trimmed V and J ends, which lost 2 bases and 1 base, there was a span of 8 bases. The CDR3 length is 14 residues. CDR1 and CDR2 (germline): LNHDA, SQIVND (reference sequence). Using reference TRBV19 and TRBJ1-1 for the parts outside the CDR3, the full variable domain is DGGITQSPKYLFRKEGQNVTLSCEQNLNHDAMYWYRQDPGQGLRLIYYSQIVNDFQKGDIAEGYSVSREKKESFPLTVTSAQKNPTAFYLCASSIRQPNTEAFFGQGTRLTVV.